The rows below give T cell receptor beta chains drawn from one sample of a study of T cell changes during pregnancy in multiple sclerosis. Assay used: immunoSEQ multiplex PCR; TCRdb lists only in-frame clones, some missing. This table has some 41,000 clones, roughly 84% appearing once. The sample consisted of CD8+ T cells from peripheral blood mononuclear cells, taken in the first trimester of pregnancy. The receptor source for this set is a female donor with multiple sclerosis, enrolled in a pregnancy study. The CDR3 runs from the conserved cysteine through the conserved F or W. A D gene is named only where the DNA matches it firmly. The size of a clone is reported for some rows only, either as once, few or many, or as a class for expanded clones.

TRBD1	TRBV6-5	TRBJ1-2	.	TGTGCCGCGAGGGAGAAGGGGGCCAACATACGGGGCTACACCTTC	CAAREKGANIRGYTF
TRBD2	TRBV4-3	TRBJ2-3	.	TGCGCCAGCAGCCAATTTAGCGGGGATACGCAGTATTTT	CASSQFSGDTQYF
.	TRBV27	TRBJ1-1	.	TGTGCCAGCAGACAGCTGAACACTGAAGCTTTCTTT	CASRQLNTEAFF
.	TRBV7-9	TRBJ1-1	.	TGTGCCAGCAGCGCATCACAGGGAGGGGGCACTGAAGCTTTCTTT	CASSASQGGGTEAFF
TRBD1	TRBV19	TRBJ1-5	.	TGTGCCAGTAGTGAGGGGACAGGCACTCAGCCCCAGCATTTT	CASSEGTGTQPQHF
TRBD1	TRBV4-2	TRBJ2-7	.	TGTGCCAGCAGCTATGGGGAACAGGGGGCAGGTCGGGAGCAGTACTTC	CASSYGEQGAGREQYF
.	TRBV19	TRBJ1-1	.	TGTGCCAGTAGTATAGTGGGAGCGAACACTGAAGCTTTCTTT	CASSIVGANTEAFF
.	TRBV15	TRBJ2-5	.	TGTGCCACCAGCGAGAGCCTAGGTGAAGAGACCCAGTACTTC	CATSESLGEETQYF
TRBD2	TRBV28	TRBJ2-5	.	TGTGCCAGCAGTTTTGGGACTAGCGGGGCCTCCCAAGAGACCCAGTACTTC	CASSFGTSGASQETQYF
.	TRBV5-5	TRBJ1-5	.	TGTGCCAGCAGCCCGGGGGATCAGCCCCAGCATTTT	CASSPGDQPQHF
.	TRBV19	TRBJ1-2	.	TGTGCCAGTAGTATAATAGGCGGTAATGGCTACACCTTC	CASSIIGGNGYTF
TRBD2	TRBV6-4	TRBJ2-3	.	TGTGCCAGCAGTGTGACTAGCGGGGGAACAGATACGCAGTATTTT	CASSVTSGGTDTQYF
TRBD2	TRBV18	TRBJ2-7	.	TGTGCCAGCTCACCCTTGGGACCACGGACTAGCGGGCACTCCTACGAGCAGTACTTC	CASSPLGPRTSGHSYEQYF
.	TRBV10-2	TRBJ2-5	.	TGCGCCACCCGGGACACATGGTACCAAGAGACCCAGTACTTC	CATRDTWYQETQYF
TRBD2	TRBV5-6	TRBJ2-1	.	TGTGCCAGCAGCACCAGAGCGGGGGGCCCCTACAATGAGCAGTTCTTC	CASSTRAGGPYNEQFF
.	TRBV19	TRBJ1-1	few	TGTGCCAGTAGTGGGACTTTGAACACTGAAGCTTTCTTT	CASSGTLNTEAFF
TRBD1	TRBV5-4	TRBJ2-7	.	TGTGCCAGCAGCTTGGGGACAGGGCTTTCCTACGAGCAGTACTTC	CASSLGTGLSYEQYF